The sequence of this TCR beta chain was determined in a study of graft-versus-host responses after intestinal transplantation. Study-wide results and limits: Ileal or blood samples showed some GvH clones first, and such clones were also found in recipient marrow.

This CDR3 spans 14 amino acids. Germline lookup yields CDR1 MGHRA and CDR2 YSYEKL. Deletions cut 0 bases from V and 4 bases from J, with 10 bases between. Concerning this clone itself: Its specificity is unknown.

Libraries were prepared by immunoSEQ multiplex PCR; TCRdb keeps only in-frame clonotypes and omits some of them. The sample carries roughly 98,000 clones, just under 95% recorded once. This material consisted of unstimulated CD8+ T cells sorted from spleen or lymph node cells, taken before transplant. The rearrangement joins TRBV4-1 to TRBJ2-7, with D perhaps TRBD1 (5 bases). The sequence derives from a human donor who was the organ donor for an intestinal transplant. CDR3 in amino acids: CASSQDQGGYEQYF. CDR3 in DNA: TGCGCCAGCAGCCAAGATCAGGGTGGGTACGAGCAGTACTTC.